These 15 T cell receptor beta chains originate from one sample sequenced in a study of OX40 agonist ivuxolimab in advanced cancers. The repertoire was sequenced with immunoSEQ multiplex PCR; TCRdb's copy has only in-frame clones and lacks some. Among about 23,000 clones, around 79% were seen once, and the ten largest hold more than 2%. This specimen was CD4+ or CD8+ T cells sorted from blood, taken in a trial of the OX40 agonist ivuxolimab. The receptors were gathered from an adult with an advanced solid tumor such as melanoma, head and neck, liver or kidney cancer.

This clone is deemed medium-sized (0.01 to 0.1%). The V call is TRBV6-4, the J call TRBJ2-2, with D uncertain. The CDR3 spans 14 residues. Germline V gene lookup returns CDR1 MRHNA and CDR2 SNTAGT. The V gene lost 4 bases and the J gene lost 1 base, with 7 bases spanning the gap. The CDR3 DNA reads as TGTGCCAGCAGTGTGCAGGAGAACACCGGGGAGCTGTTTTTT. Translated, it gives CASSVQENTGELFF.

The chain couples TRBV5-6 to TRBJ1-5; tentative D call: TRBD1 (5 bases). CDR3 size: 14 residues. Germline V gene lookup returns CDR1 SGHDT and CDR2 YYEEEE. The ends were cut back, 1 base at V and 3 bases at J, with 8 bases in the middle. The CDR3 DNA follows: TGTGCCAGCAGCTTGTTGGGACTCAATCAGCCCCAGCATTTT. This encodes CASSLLGLNQPQHF.

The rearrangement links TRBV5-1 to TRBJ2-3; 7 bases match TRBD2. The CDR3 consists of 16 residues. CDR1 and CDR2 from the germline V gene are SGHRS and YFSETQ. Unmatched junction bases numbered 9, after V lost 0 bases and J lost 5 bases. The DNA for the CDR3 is TGCGCCAGCAGCTTGGCCGGGGGGTCAGCCCTAGATACGCAGTATTTT. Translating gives CASSLAGGSALDTQYF.

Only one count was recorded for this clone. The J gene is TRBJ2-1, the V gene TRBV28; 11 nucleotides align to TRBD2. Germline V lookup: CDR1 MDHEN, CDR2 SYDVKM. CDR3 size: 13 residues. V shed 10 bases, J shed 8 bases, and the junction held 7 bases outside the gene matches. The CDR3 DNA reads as TGTGCCACCCGACTAGCGGGAAAGGATGAGCAGTTCTTC. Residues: CATRLAGKDEQFF.

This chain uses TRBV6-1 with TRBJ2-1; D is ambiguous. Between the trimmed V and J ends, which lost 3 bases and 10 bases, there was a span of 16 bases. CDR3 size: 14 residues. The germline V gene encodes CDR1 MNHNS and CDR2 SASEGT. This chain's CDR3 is CASSDRSRVEEQFF. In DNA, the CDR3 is TGTGCCAGCAGTGATCGGTCTAGGGTGGAAGAGCAGTTCTTC.

CDR3 protein: CASSIEKGGGSGANVLTF. The CDR3 DNA sequence: TGTGCCAGTAGTATAGAAAAGGGAGGCGGTTCTGGGGCCAACGTCCTGACTTTC. The chain employs TRBV19 and TRBJ2-6; D perhaps matches TRBD2 (6 bases). This CDR3 spans 18 amino acids. CDR1 is LNHDA and CDR2 is SQIVND in the germline V gene (reference sequence). Trimming left V 0 bases short and J 1 base short, with 13 bases between.

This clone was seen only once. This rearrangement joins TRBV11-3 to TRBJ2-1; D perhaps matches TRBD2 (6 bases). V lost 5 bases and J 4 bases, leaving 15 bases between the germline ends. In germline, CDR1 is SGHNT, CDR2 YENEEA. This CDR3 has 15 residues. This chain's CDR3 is CASSPDGTSYNEQFF. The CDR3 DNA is TGTGCCAGCAGCCCAGATGGGACTTCTTACAATGAGCAGTTCTTC.

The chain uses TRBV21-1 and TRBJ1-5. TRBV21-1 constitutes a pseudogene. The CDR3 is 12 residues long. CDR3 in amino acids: CASSKEDHVRHF. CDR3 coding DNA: TGTGCCAGCAGCAAAGAAGATCACGTTAGGCATTTT.

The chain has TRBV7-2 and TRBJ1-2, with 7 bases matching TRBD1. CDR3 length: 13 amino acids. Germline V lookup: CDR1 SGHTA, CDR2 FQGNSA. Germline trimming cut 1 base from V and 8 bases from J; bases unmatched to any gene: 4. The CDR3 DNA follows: TGTGCCAGCAGCTTAGGACAGGGACAGGGCTACACCTTC. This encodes CASSLGQGQGYTF.

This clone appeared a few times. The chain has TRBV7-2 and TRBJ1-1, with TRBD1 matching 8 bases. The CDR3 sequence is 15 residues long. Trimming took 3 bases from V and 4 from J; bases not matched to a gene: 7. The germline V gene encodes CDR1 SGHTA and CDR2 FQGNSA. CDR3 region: CASSLAGGASTEAFF. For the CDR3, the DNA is TGTGCCAGCAGCTTGGCAGGGGGCGCCAGCACTGAAGCTTTCTTT. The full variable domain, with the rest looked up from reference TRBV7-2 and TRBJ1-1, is GAGVSQSPSNKVTEKGKDVELRCDPISGHTALYWYRQSLGQGLEFLIYFQGNSAPDKSGLPSDRFSAERTGGSVSTLTIQRTQQEDSAVYLCASSLAGGASTEAFFGQGTRLTVV.

The chain's CDR3 is CASSRAAYEQYF. In DNA form, the CDR3 reads TGTGCCAGCAGCAGGGCGGCCTACGAGCAGTACTTC. The gene calls are TRBV7-2 and TRBJ2-7; the D is unclear. Germline V gives CDR1 SGHTA, CDR2 FQGNSA. The CDR3 is 12 residues long. V dropped 5 bases and J dropped 2 bases, with 7 bases sitting between them.

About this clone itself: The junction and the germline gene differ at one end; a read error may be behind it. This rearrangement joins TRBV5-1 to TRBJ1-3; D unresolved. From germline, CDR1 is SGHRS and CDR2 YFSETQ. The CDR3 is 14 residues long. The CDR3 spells CAGSLALGSDTIYF. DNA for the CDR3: TGCGCCGGCAGCTTGGCTCTAGGATCGGACACCATATATTTT.

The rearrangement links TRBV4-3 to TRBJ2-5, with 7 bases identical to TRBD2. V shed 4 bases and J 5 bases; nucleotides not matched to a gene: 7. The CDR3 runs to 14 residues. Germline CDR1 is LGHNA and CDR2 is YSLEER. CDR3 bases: TGCGCCAGCAGCCCCAGCGGGGAGAGGGAGACCCAGTACTTC. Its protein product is CASSPSGERETQYF.

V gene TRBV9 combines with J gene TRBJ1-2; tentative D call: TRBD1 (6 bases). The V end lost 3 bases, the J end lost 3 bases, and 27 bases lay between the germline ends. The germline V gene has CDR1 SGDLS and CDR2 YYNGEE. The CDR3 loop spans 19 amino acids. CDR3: CASSARSLQGLGVDYGYTF. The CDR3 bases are TGTGCCAGCAGCGCCCGTAGCTTGCAGGGGCTGGGTGTGGACTATGGCTACACCTTC.

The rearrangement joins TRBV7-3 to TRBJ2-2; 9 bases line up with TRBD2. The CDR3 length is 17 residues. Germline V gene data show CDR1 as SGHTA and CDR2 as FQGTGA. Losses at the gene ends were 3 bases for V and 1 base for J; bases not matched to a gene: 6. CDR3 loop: CASSLGVSGGNTGELFF. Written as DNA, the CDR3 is TGTGCCAGCAGCTTGGGTGTTAGCGGGGGGAACACCGGGGAGCTGTTTTTT. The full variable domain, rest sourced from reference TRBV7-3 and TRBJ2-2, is GAGVSQTPSNKVTEKGKYVELRCDPISGHTALYWYRQSLGQGPEFLIYFQGTGAADDSGLPNDRFFAVRPEGSVSTLKIQRTERGDSAVYLCASSLGVSGGNTGELFFGEGSRLTVL.